This T cell receptor (beta chain) was found in a study of T cell changes during pregnancy in multiple sclerosis. The repertoire was sequenced with immunoSEQ multiplex PCR; TCRdb's copy has only in-frame clones and lacks some. The data show 70,000 to 95,000 clones, 89% seen once. The ends lost 0 bases at V and 4 bases at J; junction bases unmatched: 7. CDR1 is SGHAT, CDR2 FQNNGV, per germline. CDR3 length equals 16 residues. The source was peripheral blood, collected before pregnancy. The rearrangement joins TRBV11-2 to TRBJ2-7, with 9 positions matching TRBD1. The clonotype was recovered from a female donor with multiple sclerosis, enrolled in a pregnancy study. The CDR3 sequence is CASSLEAHDRGYEQYF. As DNA, the CDR3 is TGTGCCAGCAGCTTAGAGGCCCACGACAGGGGGTACGAGCAGTACTTC.